The 8 T cell receptor beta chains reported below all come from one sample, sequenced in a study of T cells after posttransplantation cyclophosphamide. Sequenced by immunoSEQ multiplex PCR; TCRdb stores in-frame clones only, minus some. The data contain some 53,000 clones, 86% of them seen just once; the ten biggest clones take up less than 3.5%. The specimen was PBMCs. All receptors derive from a man younger than 45 with a blood cancer, CMV-positive, and with a related stem cell donor.

This clone showed up just once. This chain connects TRBV6-5 to TRBJ2-7; the match to TRBD1 covers 10 bases. Looked up from germline, CDR1 is MNHEY and CDR2 is SVGAGI. V shed 0 bases, J shed 3 bases, and the junction held 5 bases outside the gene matches. The CDR3 is 16 residues long. The CDR3 coding sequence is TGTGCCAGCAGTTACTCTCCCGGACAGGGGGGCTACGAGCAGTACTTC. The encoded protein is CASSYSPGQGGYEQYF.

The chain combines TRBV18 with TRBJ1-1; no firm D call. Trimming shortened V by 2 bases and J by 3 bases, and 13 bases separated the two germline ends. The CDR3 extends over 15 amino acids. Per germline, CDR1 KGHSH and CDR2 LQKENI. The DNA for the CDR3 is TGTGCCAGCTCACCAAGCGACGGATTCTACACTGAAGCTTTCTTT. Translating it yields CASSPSDGFYTEAFF.

In its sample, this clone was seen a few times. The chain uses TRBV10-1 and TRBJ2-1, with D possibly being TRBD2 (5 bases). Germline V gives CDR1 WNHNN, CDR2 SYGVQD (reference sequence). Trimming took off 8 bases at V and 0 bases at J, with 14 bases between the two ends. The CDR3 spans 15 residues. CDR3 sequence (DNA): TGCGCCAGCCGCCGTATAGCGTTCTCCTACAATGAGCAGTTCTTC. It is translated as CASRRIAFSYNEQFF.

J is TRBJ1-5 and V is TRBV18; D not certain. Germline-derived CDR1 and CDR2 are KGHSH and LQKENI. The CDR3 spans 16 residues. V was cut by 2 bases and J by 1 base, with 12 bases left in between. The CDR3 DNA follows: TGTGCCAGCTCACCAGCCCCGGCCAGGAGCAATCAGCCCCAGCATTTT. This translates into CASSPAPARSNQPQHF.

The table lists this clone with a few counts. V usage is TRBV7-9 and J usage is TRBJ2-6; unclear D gene. Trimming left V 0 bases short and J 4 bases short, with 7 bases between. The CDR3 loop spans 15 amino acids. Per the germline V gene, CDR1 is SEHNR and CDR2 is FQNEAQ (reference sequence). The CDR3 region has the DNA TGTGCCAGCAGCTTAGCATCCCAAGGGGCCAACGTCCTGACTTTC. This sequence encodes CASSLASQGANVLTF.

The chain has TRBV30 and TRBJ2-1, with D tentatively TRBD1 (5 bases). The germline V gene has CDR1 GTSNPN and CDR2 SVGIG (reference sequence). V lost 0 bases to trimming and J lost 4 bases, with 10 bases between them. This CDR3 has 14 amino acids. This chain's CDR3 is CAWSVGAVYNEQFF. DNA for the CDR3: TGTGCCTGGAGTGTAGGGGCGGTATACAATGAGCAGTTCTTC.

This clone came up once. This chain connects TRBV19 to TRBJ2-2; tentatively, D is TRBD2 (5 bases). Germline V gene sequence: CDR1 LNHDA, CDR2 SQIVND (reference sequence). V was shortened by 1 base and J by 6 bases, with 6 bases between the two germline ends. This CDR3 has 13 residues. CDR3 amino acids: CASSIVRAGELFF. The DNA of the CDR3 is TGTGCCAGTAGTATAGTGAGGGCCGGGGAGCTGTTTTTT. The full variable domain, its missing parts supplied by reference TRBV19 and TRBJ2-2, is DGGITQSPKYLFRKEGQNVTLSCEQNLNHDAMYWYRQDPGQGLRLIYYSQIVNDFQKGDIAEGYSVSREKKESFPLTVTSAQKNPTAFYLCASSIVRAGELFFGEGSRLTVL.

This clone was seen only a few times. The rearrangement joins TRBV11-3 to TRBJ1-1; tentative D call: TRBD1 (5 bases). Trimming removed 5 bases from V and 2 bases from J, with 12 bases in between. There are 14 residues in the CDR3. Germline CDR1 and CDR2: SGHNT and YENEEA. Here the CDR3 DNA reads TGTGCCAGCAGCATGGACGGGGGAAACACTGAAGCTTTCTTT. Encoded protein: CASSMDGGNTEAFF. The full variable domain, rest sourced from reference TRBV11-3 and TRBJ1-1, is EAGVVQSPRYKIIEKKQPVAFWCNPISGHNTLYWYLQNLGQGPELLIRYENEEAVDDSQLPKDRFSAERLKGVDSTLKIQPAELGDSAVYLCASSMDGGNTEAFFGQGTRLTVV.